The 2 T cell receptor beta chains below all came from one sample that was sequenced in a study of blood T cell repertoires in COVID-19. The repertoire was sequenced with immunoSEQ multiplex PCR; TCRdb's copy has only in-frame clones and lacks some. In the table there are hundreds of thousands of clones, roughly 90% of which are singletons. The sequenced material came from peripheral blood. Receptors were obtained from a woman aged 70-85 years with COVID-19, enrolled during active disease.

V is TRBV27 and J is TRBJ2-7; 12 bases line up with TRBD2. The V gene end was trimmed by 6 bases and the J gene end by 2 bases; junction bases not matched to a gene: 5. Germline-derived CDR1 and CDR2 are MNHEY and SMNVEV (reference sequence). The CDR3 consists of 15 residues. CDR3 protein: CASRLAGGPTYEQYF. Written as DNA, the CDR3 is TGTGCCAGCAGACTAGCGGGGGGTCCAACCTACGAGCAGTACTTC.

The chain is built from TRBV30 and TRBJ2-7; tentatively, D is TRBD1 (6 bases). V was pared by 8 bases and J by 3 bases, with 17 bases between. Germline lookup yields CDR1 GTSNPN and CDR2 SVGIG (reference sequence). There are 13 residues in the CDR3. CDR3 coding DNA: TGTGCCGGGAAGACAGGCATGAACTACGAGCAGTACTTC. This codes for CAGKTGMNYEQYF. Drawing the rest from reference TRBV30 and TRBJ2-7, the complete variable domain is SQTIHQWPATLVQPVGSPLSLECTVEGTSNPNLYWYRQAAGRGLQLLFYSVGIGQISSEVPQNLSASRPQDRQFILSSKKLLLSDSGFYLCAGKTGMNYEQYFGPGTRLTVT.